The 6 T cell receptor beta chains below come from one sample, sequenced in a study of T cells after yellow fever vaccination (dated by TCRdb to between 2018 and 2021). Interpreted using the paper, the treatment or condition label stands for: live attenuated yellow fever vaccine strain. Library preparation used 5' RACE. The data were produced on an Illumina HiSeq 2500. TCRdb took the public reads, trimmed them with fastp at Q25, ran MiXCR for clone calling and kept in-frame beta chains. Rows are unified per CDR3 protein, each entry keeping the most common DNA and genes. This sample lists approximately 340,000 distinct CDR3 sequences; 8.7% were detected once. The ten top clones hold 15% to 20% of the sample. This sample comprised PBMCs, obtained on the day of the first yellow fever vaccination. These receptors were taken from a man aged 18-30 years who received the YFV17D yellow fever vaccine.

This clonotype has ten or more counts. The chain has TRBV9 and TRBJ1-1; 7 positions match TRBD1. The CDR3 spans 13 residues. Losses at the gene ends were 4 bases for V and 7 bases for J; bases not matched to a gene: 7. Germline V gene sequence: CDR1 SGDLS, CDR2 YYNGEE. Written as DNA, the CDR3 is TGTGCCAGCAGCCCTAGGGGGCGAGGTGAAGCTTTCTTT. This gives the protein CASSPRGRGEAFF.

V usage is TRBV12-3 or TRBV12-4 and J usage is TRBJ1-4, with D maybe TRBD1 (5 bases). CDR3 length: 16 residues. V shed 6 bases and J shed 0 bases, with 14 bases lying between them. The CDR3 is CASRDSREATNEKLFF. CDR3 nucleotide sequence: TGTGCCAGCAGGGATAGCAGGGAGGCAACTAATGAAAAACTGTTTTTT.

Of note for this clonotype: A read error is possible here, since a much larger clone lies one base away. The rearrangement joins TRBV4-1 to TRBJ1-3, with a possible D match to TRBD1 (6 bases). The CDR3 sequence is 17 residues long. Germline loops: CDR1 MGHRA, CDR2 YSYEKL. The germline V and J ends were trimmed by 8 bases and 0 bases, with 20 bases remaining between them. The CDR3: CASRPTTGIGSGNTIYF. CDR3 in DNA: TGCGCCAGCCGCCCCACGACAGGAATCGGCTCTGGAAACACCATATATTTT.

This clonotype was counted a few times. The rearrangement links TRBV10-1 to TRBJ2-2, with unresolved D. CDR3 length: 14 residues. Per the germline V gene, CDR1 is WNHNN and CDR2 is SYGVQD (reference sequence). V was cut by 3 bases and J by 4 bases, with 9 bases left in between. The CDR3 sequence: CASSEVVGTGELFF. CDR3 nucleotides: TGCGCCAGCAGTGAAGTGGTCGGCACCGGGGAGCTGTTTTTT.

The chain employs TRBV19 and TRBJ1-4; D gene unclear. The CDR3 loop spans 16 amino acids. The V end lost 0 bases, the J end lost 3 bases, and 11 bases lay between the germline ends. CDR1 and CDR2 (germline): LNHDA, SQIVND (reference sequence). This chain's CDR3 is CASSIDPGAANEKLFF. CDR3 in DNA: TGTGCCAGTAGTATAGACCCTGGAGCCGCTAATGAAAAACTGTTTTTT.

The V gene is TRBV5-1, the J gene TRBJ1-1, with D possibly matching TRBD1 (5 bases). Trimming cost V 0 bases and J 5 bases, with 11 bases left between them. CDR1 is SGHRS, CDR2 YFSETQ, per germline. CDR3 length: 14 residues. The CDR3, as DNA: TGCGCCAGCAGCTTGGATGACAGTTGGACTGAAGCTTTCTTT. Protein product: CASSLDDSWTEAFF.